This entry lists 32 T cell receptor beta chains sequenced from one sample in a study of blood T cell repertoires in COVID-19. Only in-frame clones appear in the TCRdb table, and some are missing; sequencing was by immunoSEQ multiplex PCR. The data show 75,000 to 95,000 clones, roughly nine tenths seen once. Input material: peripheral blood. The receptors here all came from a man aged 55-75 years with acute or convalescent COVID-19.

The rearrangement joins TRBV27 to TRBJ1-2, with 9 bases aligning to TRBD1. The germline gives CDR1 MNHEY, CDR2 SMNVEV (reference sequence). There are 16 residues in the CDR3. V gave up 4 bases and J gave up 8 bases; unmatched junction bases: 14. The CDR3 reads CASSSSTGGAGGGYTF. The CDR3 DNA reads as TGTGCCAGCAGTTCCAGCACAGGGGGCGCTGGAGGAGGCTACACCTTC.

The rearrangement uses TRBV5-5 and TRBJ1-3; D is unresolved. The CDR3 contains 14 residues. Per germline, CDR1 SGHKS and CDR2 YYEKEE (reference sequence). Trimming cost V 7 bases and J 1 base, with 12 bases left between them. CDR3 protein: CASVPAGSGNTIYF. In nucleotides, the CDR3 is TGTGCCAGCGTCCCGGCGGGGTCTGGAAACACCATATATTTT.

This clone turned up a few times. This chain connects TRBV3-1 (or the pseudogene TRBV3-2) to TRBJ1-2; unclear D gene. The germline V and J ends were trimmed by 0 bases and 0 bases, with 11 bases remaining between them. Per the germline V gene, CDR1 is LGHDT and CDR2 is YNNKEL (reference sequence). This CDR3 is built from 16 residues. As DNA, the CDR3 is TGTGCCAGCAGCCAAGATCCCCCACGAGCTAACTATGGCTACACCTTC. Translation: CASSQDPPRANYGYTF.

This chain joins TRBV19 and TRBJ2-2, with 13 bases aligning to TRBD2. Germline CDR1 reads LNHDA; CDR2 reads SQIVND (reference sequence). CDR3 length: 17 residues. V lost 3 bases to trimming and J lost 4 bases; unmatched junction nucleotides: 5. The CDR3 DNA follows: TGTGCCAGTAGTATTACTAGCGGGGGGGCCATCACCGGGGAGCTGTTTTTT. Translating gives CASSITSGGAITGELFF.

The rearrangement links TRBV4-2 to TRBJ1-2, with TRBD1 identical over 9 bases. J gave up 2 bases and V 4 bases, and 5 bases lay outside the gene matches. Germline V gives CDR1 LGHNA, CDR2 YNFKEQ. The CDR3 runs to 15 residues. CDR3 residues: CASSPGTGSNYGYTF. The CDR3 nucleotides are TGTGCCAGCAGCCCCGGGACAGGGAGCAACTATGGCTACACCTTC.

V is TRBV12-3 or TRBV12-4 and J is TRBJ1-2; possibly TRBD1 for D (5 bases). The CDR3 is made up of 13 amino acids. V gave up 5 bases and J gave up 7 bases, with 14 bases separating them. The CDR3 reads CASSDRQGGGYTF. CDR3 bases: TGTGCCAGCAGTGACCGCCAGGGTGGTGGCTACACCTTC.

This rearrangement joins TRBV29-1 to TRBJ2-2, with 11 bases lining up with TRBD2. The CDR3 is made up of 14 amino acids. V lost 6 bases, J lost 0 bases, and 0 bases stayed unmatched. Germline lookup yields CDR1 SQVTM and CDR2 ANQGSEA. CDR3 DNA sequence: TGCAGCGTGGGACTAGCGGCGAACACCGGGGAGCTGTTTTTT. This translates into CSVGLAANTGELFF.

CDR3 nucleotide sequence: TGTGCCAGCAGTGACAGGGGTATTTTATCCTTTGGCACCGGGGAGCTGTTTTTT. This encodes CASSDRGILSFGTGELFF. This sequence joins TRBV6-1 and TRBJ2-2; the D gene is possibly TRBD1 (6 bases). Germline V gene data show CDR1 as MNHNS and CDR2 as SASEGT. Between the trimmed V and J ends, which lost 3 bases and 4 bases, there was a span of 21 bases. The CDR3 has 18 residues.

V and J are TRBV4-3 and TRBJ2-5; D is perhaps TRBD1 (6 bases). This CDR3 has 18 amino acids. Germline loops: CDR1 LGHNA, CDR2 YSLEER. The V and J ends lost 1 base and 0 bases respectively, with 18 bases between them. CDR3 amino acids: CASSQGRGGKHYQETQYF. CDR3 coding DNA: TGCGCCAGCAGCCAAGGGAGAGGGGGAAAACATTACCAAGAGACCCAGTACTTC.

The V and J genes are TRBV18 and TRBJ1-1, with D possibly being TRBD1 (5 bases). Trimming took off 2 bases at V and 3 bases at J, with 7 bases between the two ends. CDR3 length: 13 residues. Germline CDR1 KGHSH, CDR2 LQKENI. CDR3 region: CASSPDSHTEAFF. CDR3 nucleotide sequence: TGTGCCAGCTCACCAGACAGTCACACTGAAGCTTTCTTT.

This chain connects TRBV3-1 (or the pseudogene TRBV3-2) to TRBJ2-2; weak D call: TRBD2 (6 bases). This CDR3 has 15 amino acids. Trimming took off 0 bases at V and 5 bases at J, with 10 bases between the two ends. Germline CDR1 is LGHDT and CDR2 is YNNKEL (reference sequence). CDR3 sequence (DNA): TGTGCCAGCAGCCAAGAAGTGGGGGGAACCGGGGAGCTGTTTTTT. Its protein is CASSQEVGGTGELFF.

The genes are TRBV3-1 (or the pseudogene TRBV3-2) and TRBJ1-1; possible D gene TRBD1, 6 bases. The CDR3 loop spans 16 amino acids. With 4 bases removed from V and 2 bases from J, the gap between germline ends came to 17 bases. Germline CDR1 is LGHDT and CDR2 is YNNKEL (reference sequence). CDR3 sequence: CASSPGGGGGNTEAFF. DNA for the CDR3: TGTGCCAGCAGCCCCGGGGGGGGAGGGGGTAACACTGAAGCTTTCTTT.

J is TRBJ1-4 and V is TRBV7-2; no firm D call. The length of the CDR3 is 15 residues. CDR1 and CDR2 (germline): SGHTA, FQGNSA. V lost 1 base and J lost 4, with 10 bases in between. The CDR3 spells CASSLGRAVNEKLFF. The CDR3 DNA sequence: TGTGCCAGCAGCTTAGGGAGGGCAGTTAATGAAAAACTGTTTTTT. Combining the CDR3 with reference TRBV7-2 and TRBJ1-4 gives the whole variable domain GAGVSQSPSNKVTEKGKDVELRCDPISGHTALYWYRQSLGQGLEFLIYFQGNSAPDKSGLPSDRFSAERTGGSVSTLTIQRTQQEDSAVYLCASSLGRAVNEKLFFGSGTQLSVL.

Ten or more counts support this clone. V gene TRBV19 combines with J gene TRBJ2-3; possibly TRBD1 for D (5 bases). CDR3 length equals 15 residues. Germline CDR1 reads LNHDA; CDR2 reads SQIVND (reference sequence). Trimming took 10 bases from V and 3 from J, leaving 20 bases between them. The CDR3 reads CATGLDSIQTDTQYF. Written as DNA, the CDR3 is TGTGCCACCGGCCTAGACAGCATCCAAACAGATACGCAGTATTTT.

This clone was picked up a small number of times. The rearrangement joins TRBV30 to TRBJ1-6; the D gene is possibly TRBD1 (6 bases). Germline CDR1 is GTSNPN and CDR2 is SVGIG (reference sequence). This CDR3 has 16 amino acids. V lost 4 bases and J lost 7, with 20 bases in between. The CDR3, as DNA: TGTGCCTGGACCCTCCCGGGGGGCGCGGGCAATTCACCCCTCCACTTT. Translated: CAWTLPGGAGNSPLHF.

The chain employs TRBV4-2 and TRBJ1-2, with D perhaps TRBD1 (6 bases). The CDR3 totals 15 residues. CDR1 and CDR2 (germline): LGHNA, YNFKEQ. V lost 0 bases and J 4 bases, leaving 12 bases between the germline ends. In nucleotides, the CDR3 is TGTGCCAGCAGCCAAGACATGACAGGCGGCTATGGCTACACCTTC. Translation: CASSQDMTGGYGYTF.

J is TRBJ2-7 and V is TRBV3-1 (or the pseudogene TRBV3-2); the D is unclear. Deletions cut 2 bases from V and 6 bases from J, with 8 bases between. Germline assignment: CDR1 LGHDT and CDR2 YNNKEL (reference sequence). The CDR3 has 12 residues. Written as DNA, the CDR3 is TGTGCCAGCAGCCAAATAACAGCCGAGCAGTACTTC. Translation gives CASSQITAEQYF.

This clone was counted a single time. This chain uses TRBV10-2 with TRBJ1-2; TRBD1 aligns across 8 bases. Per germline, CDR1 WSHSY and CDR2 SAAADI. CDR3 length equals 15 residues. The V and J ends lost 6 bases and 5 bases, in that order; junction bases with no gene match: 11. The CDR3: CASRPGQGLGYGYTF. CDR3 DNA: TGCGCCAGCAGGCCCGGACAGGGATTAGGATATGGCTACACCTTC.

The chain uses TRBV3-1 (or the pseudogene TRBV3-2) and TRBJ1-5; D may be TRBD1 (5 bases). The V and J ends lost 5 bases and 0 bases respectively, with 8 bases between them. Germline V gene data show CDR1 as LGHDT and CDR2 as YNNKEL (reference sequence). The CDR3 runs to 14 residues. CDR3 sequence reads: CASSSDSSNQPQHF. The CDR3 region has the DNA TGTGCCAGCAGCTCTGACAGTAGCAATCAGCCCCAGCATTTT.

This sequence joins TRBV6-5 and TRBJ1-2; D gene ambiguous. The germline V gene has CDR1 MNHEY and CDR2 SVGAGI. The CDR3 covers 15 residues. V was clipped by 7 bases and J by 4 bases, with 19 bases between them. Here the CDR3 DNA reads TGTGCCAGCATCCTTAAACCCCGTCGGGGCTATGGCTACACCTTC. This codes for CASILKPRRGYGYTF.

CDR3 residues: CASSQRTGTGYGYTF. The CDR3 bases are TGTGCCAGCAGCCAAAGAACAGGGACAGGCTATGGCTACACCTTC. The chain uses TRBV14 and TRBJ1-2; 8 positions match TRBD1. Germline V gives CDR1 SGHDN, CDR2 FVKESK. This CDR3 comprises 15 residues. After removal of 2 bases from V and 4 bases from J, the junction contained 6 bases not matched to a gene.

In regard to this clone: The junction shows a germline mismatch at one end, possibly a read error. Here the CDR3 reads CASSGDPGTVTEAFF. For the CDR3, the DNA is TGTGCCAGTAGTGGAGACCCCGGGACAGTCACTGAAGCTTTCTTT. This chain joins TRBV25-1 and TRBJ1-1; 7 bases line up with TRBD1. The V gene's germline CDR1 is MGHDK and CDR2 SYGVNS. This CDR3 is 15 amino acids long.

The CDR3 DNA follows: TGCGCCAGCAGCCAAGATATTACCGACAGGGGCAACTATGGCTACACCTTC. Translation gives CASSQDITDRGNYGYTF. The V and J genes are TRBV4-3 and TRBJ1-2; TRBD1 matches at 8 bases. The CDR3 has 17 amino acids. The junction had 8 bases not matched to a gene; V was cut back by 0 bases and J by 2 bases. The V gene's germline CDR1 is LGHNA and CDR2 YSLEER.

The V and J genes are TRBV10-2 and TRBJ1-2, with 8 positions matching TRBD1. The CDR3 totals 16 residues. Unmatched junction bases numbered 10, after V lost 5 bases and J lost 2 bases. CDR1 WSHSY and CDR2 SAAADI come from the germline V gene. The CDR3 sequence is CASSFGQGALNYGYTF. CDR3 bases: TGCGCCAGCAGTTTCGGACAGGGTGCCTTAAACTATGGCTACACCTTC.

The gene calls are TRBV6-5 and TRBJ2-2; weak D call: TRBD2 (6 bases). This CDR3 has 14 residues. The V and J ends lost 6 bases and 4 bases respectively, with 12 bases between them. Looked up from germline, CDR1 is MNHEY and CDR2 is SVGAGI. CDR3 in DNA: TGTGCCAGCAGGGGGGGACTGACCACCGGGGAGCTGTTTTTT. Amino acid sequence: CASRGGLTTGELFF.

The chain joins TRBV27 to TRBJ2-1, with TRBD2 matching 8 bases. With V trimmed by 6 bases and J by 2 bases, 6 bases remained unmatched. This CDR3 spans 15 amino acids. Looked up from germline, CDR1 is MNHEY and CDR2 is SMNVEV (reference sequence). The CDR3 DNA reads as TGTGCCAGCAGGACTCGCGGGGGGCCCTACAATGAGCAGTTCTTC. This codes for CASRTRGGPYNEQFF.

This clone is deemed medium-sized. At the DNA level, this CDR3 is encoded by other sequences in the same sample as well. V is TRBV4-3 and J is TRBJ1-4; 9 positions agree with TRBD1. V gave up 3 bases and J gave up 4 bases; unmatched junction bases: 0. The germline CDR1 and CDR2 sequences are LGHNA and YSLEER. The CDR3 is 14 amino acids. The CDR3 is CASSQGQGNEKLFF. Written as DNA, the CDR3 is TGCGCCAGCAGCCAGGGACAGGGTAATGAAAAACTGTTTTTT.

This clone was seen only a few times. The J gene is TRBJ1-2, the V gene TRBV27; 9 bases are shared with TRBD1. Trimming took 4 bases from V and 4 from J; bases not matched to a gene: 10. This CDR3 spans 16 amino acids. Germline CDR1 is MNHEY and CDR2 is SMNVEV (reference sequence). In DNA, the CDR3 is TGTGCCAGCAGTTCCAACGGACAGGGGAATCCCTATGGCTACACCTTC. The encoded protein is CASSSNGQGNPYGYTF.

The V and J genes are TRBV25-1 and TRBJ2-7; no clear D gene. The V end was cut by 8 bases, the J end by 3 bases, with 14 bases between. This CDR3 is built from 13 residues. Germline values: CDR1 MGHDK, CDR2 SYGVNS. CDR3 in amino acids: CASAQPGDYEQYF. The CDR3 DNA sequence: TGTGCCAGCGCCCAGCCAGGCGACTACGAGCAGTACTTC.

The chain combines TRBV21-1 with TRBJ1-5. TRBV21-1 is recorded as a pseudogene. The CDR3 is made up of 18 amino acids. The CDR3 spells CASSKCFKPRFSNQPQHF. CDR3 nucleotide sequence: TGTGCCAGCAGCAAATGTTTCAAACCCCGGTTTAGCAATCAGCCCCAGCATTTT.

The chain carries TRBV5-1 and TRBJ1-1, with TRBD1 matching over 10 bases. Germline CDR1 reads SGHRS; CDR2 reads YFSETQ. CDR3 length: 15 residues. J lost 4 bases, V lost 0 bases, and 3 bases had no gene match. CDR3 sequence: CASSLAGQGTTEAFF. DNA of the CDR3: TGCGCCAGCAGCTTGGCGGGACAGGGGACCACTGAAGCTTTCTTT.

This clone was counted a single time. The chain links TRBV15 to TRBJ1-1; a weak D match, TRBD1 (6 bases). CDR1 is LNHNV, CDR2 YYDKDF, per germline (reference sequence). V lost 0 bases and J 2 bases, leaving 13 bases between the germline ends. The CDR3 is 16 residues long. CDR3 amino acids: CATSRDLGGRNTEAFF. CDR3 nucleotide sequence: TGTGCCACCAGCAGAGATCTAGGGGGAAGAAACACTGAAGCTTTCTTT.